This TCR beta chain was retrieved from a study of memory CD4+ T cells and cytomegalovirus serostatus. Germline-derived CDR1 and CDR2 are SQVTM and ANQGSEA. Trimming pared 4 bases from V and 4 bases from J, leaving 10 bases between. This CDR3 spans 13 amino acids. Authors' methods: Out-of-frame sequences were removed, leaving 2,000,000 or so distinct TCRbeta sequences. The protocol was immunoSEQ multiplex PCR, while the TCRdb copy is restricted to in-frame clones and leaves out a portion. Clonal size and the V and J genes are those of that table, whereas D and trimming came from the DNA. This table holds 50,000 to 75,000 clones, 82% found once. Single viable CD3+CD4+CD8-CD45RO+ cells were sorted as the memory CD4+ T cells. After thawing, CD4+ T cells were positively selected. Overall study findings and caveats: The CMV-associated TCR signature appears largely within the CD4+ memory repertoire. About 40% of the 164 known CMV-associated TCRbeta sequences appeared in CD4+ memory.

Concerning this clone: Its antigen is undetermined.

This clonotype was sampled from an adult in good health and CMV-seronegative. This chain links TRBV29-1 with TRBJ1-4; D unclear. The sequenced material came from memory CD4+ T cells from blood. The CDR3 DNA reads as TGCAGCGTTGCGAGGGATAATAATGAAAAACTGTTTTTT. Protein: CSVARDNNEKLFF.